This is a list of T cell receptor beta chains from one sample in a study of blood T cell repertoires in COVID-19. The repertoire was sequenced with immunoSEQ multiplex PCR; TCRdb's copy has only in-frame clones and lacks some. The sample holds around 99,000 clones, roughly 85% seen once. Sequencing input: peripheral blood. The origin of the receptors is a woman aged 55 to 70 with acute or convalescent COVID-19. CDR3s include the opening cysteine and the closing phenylalanine or tryptophan. A D gene is named only where the DNA matches it firmly. Clone size is shown for a subset of rows, as once, few, many or a class of expanded clone.

j_call	d_call	v_call	clone_size	cdr3_aa	cdr3_nt
TRBJ2-5	.	TRBV12-3/TRBV12-4	.	CASRVAAGETQYF	TGTGCCAGCAGGGTAGCAGCGGGAGAGACCCAGTACTTC
TRBJ2-1	.	TRBV29-1	once	CSVSGTSNEQFF	TGCAGCGTTTCGGGAACAAGCAATGAGCAGTTCTTC
TRBJ1-5	.	TRBV19	.	CASSIGVGSNQPQHF	TGTGCCAGTAGTATCGGGGTAGGTAGCAATCAGCCCCAGCATTTT
TRBJ1-5	.	TRBV27	.	CASSWGQDPGNQPQHF	TGTGCCAGCAGCTGGGGGCAAGACCCCGGGAATCAGCCCCAGCATTTT
TRBJ1-2	TRBD1	TRBV15	.	CATSRGGQANYGYTF	TGTGCCACCAGCAGAGGGGGACAGGCTAACTATGGCTACACCTTC
TRBJ2-1	TRBD1	TRBV7-2	few	CASGRGLLNEQFF	TGTGCCAGCGGCAGGGGGTTATTAAATGAGCAGTTCTTC
TRBJ1-2	.	TRBV1	.	CTSRENYYGYTF	TGCACCAGCCGGGAAAATTACTATGGCTACACCTTC
TRBJ2-5	.	TRBV7-2	.	CASSLAEKDWSQYF	TGTGCCAGCAGCTTAGCGGAGAAGGACTGGAGCCAGTACTTC
TRBJ1-6	.	TRBV30	.	CAWTRIRSYNSPLHF	TGTGCCTGGACCAGGATCCGGTCCTATAATTCACCCCTCCACTTT
TRBJ1-1	TRBD1	TRBV28	once	CASRLNQGGRAFF	TGTGCCAGCAGACTGAACCAAGGGGGCCGAGCTTTCTTT
TRBJ2-7	TRBD2	TRBV29-1	few	CSVRASGSSYEQYF	TGCAGCGTAAGAGCTAGCGGGTCTTCCTACGAGCAGTACTTC
TRBJ1-5	TRBD1	TRBV28	once	CASTRTGIHQPQHF	TGTGCCAGCACCCGGACAGGGATTCATCAGCCCCAGCATTTT
TRBJ2-3	TRBD2	TRBV27	.	CASSLFVRDGGANTQYF	TGTGCCAGCAGTTTATTCGTGAGGGACGGGGGGGCGAATACGCAGTATTTT
TRBJ2-2	TRBD1	TRBV27	.	CASSLGRGTTGELFF	TGTGCCAGCAGTTTAGGCAGGGGGACCACCGGGGAGCTGTTTTTT
TRBJ1-1	.	TRBV30	.	CAWTSWGGEAFF	TGTGCCTGGACCTCATGGGGGGGAGAAGCTTTCTTT
TRBJ2-7	TRBD1	TRBV5-4	.	CASSPTGGRYEQYF	TGTGCCAGCAGCCCGACAGGGGGGAGGTACGAGCAGTACTTC
TRBJ1-3	TRBD1	TRBV5-1	few	CASSLPTGGTSGNTIYF	TGCGCCAGCAGCTTGCCGACAGGGGGAACCTCTGGAAACACCATATATTTT
TRBJ1-1	.	TRBV6-2/TRBV6-3	.	CASSFLPRQPNTEAFF	TGTGCCAGCAGTTTCCTACCCCGACAGCCGAACACTGAAGCTTTCTTT
TRBJ1-4	.	TRBV28	.	CASSSRQVGNEKLFF	TGTGCCAGCAGTTCCCGACAGGTCGGTAATGAAAAACTGTTTTTT
TRBJ2-1	TRBD2	TRBV3-1/TRBV3-2	.	CASSPPVGGGPLGNEQFF	TGTGCCAGCAGCCCGCCTGTGGGGGGGGGACCCCTAGGGAATGAGCAGTTCTTC
TRBJ2-3	TRBD1	TRBV7-2	.	CASSFGTGADTQYF	TGTGCCAGCAGCTTCGGGACAGGGGCAGATACGCAGTATTTT
TRBJ2-2	.	TRBV7-8	.	CASSLAGSNTGELFF	TGTGCCAGCAGCTTAGCGGGGAGTAACACCGGGGAGCTGTTTTTT